The 26 T cell receptor beta chains below all came from one sample that was sequenced in a study of T cells in Graves' hyperthyroidism and ophthalmopathy. What was amplified from RNA transcripts were TCR beta CDR3 regions. The HTBI primer set served for first-round RT-PCR of the TCR CDR3. From the multiplex PCR reads, TCRdb called clonotypes with MiXCR, one entry per CDR3 protein. The sample contains 600,000 or so distinct CDR3 sequences, about 14% of which appear only once. Source material: blood. The receptor set was obtained from a woman aged 18-29 years with Graves' ophthalmopathy.

Ten or more counts support this clonotype. The V call is TRBV30, the J call TRBJ1-2; D remains ambiguous. This CDR3 region has 16 residues. CDR1 and CDR2 from the germline V gene are GTSNPN and SVGIG (reference sequence). V was cut by 0 bases and J by 0 bases, with 14 bases left in between. Written as DNA, the CDR3 is TGTGCCTGGAGTGTACCTGAAGGGAGGGCTAACTATGGCTACACCTTC. Translating gives CAWSVPEGRANYGYTF.

Many counts were recorded for this clonotype. The chain couples TRBV2 to TRBJ2-7; D is unclear. The CDR3 covers 15 residues. The V gene's germline CDR1 is SNHLY and CDR2 FYNNEI. V dropped 5 bases and J dropped 5 bases, with 19 bases sitting between them. The DNA for the CDR3 is TGTGCCAGCAGTCCCCGAGGACCGCCTGGGGACGAGCAGTACTTC. Translated: CASSPRGPPGDEQYF. Combining the CDR3 with reference TRBV2 and TRBJ2-7 gives the whole variable domain EPEVTQTPSHQVTQMGQEVILRCVPISNHLYFYWYRQILGQKVEFLVSFYNNEISEKSEIFDDQFSVERPDGSNFTLKIRSTKLEDSAMYFCASSPRGPPGDEQYFGPGTRLTVT.

This clonotype was detected a few times. The rearrangement links TRBV7-8 to TRBJ1-1, with D unclear. This CDR3 has 16 amino acids. Trimming shortened V by 5 bases and J by 3 bases, and 19 bases separated the two germline ends. The germline V gene has CDR1 SGHVS and CDR2 FQNEAQ. CDR3 nucleotide sequence: TGTGCCAGCAGCCAAGACCCAGTACCCAAGGACACTGAAGCTTTCTTT. This gives the protein CASSQDPVPKDTEAFF. The full variable domain, in which reference TRBV7-8 and TRBJ1-1 provide the parts outside the CDR3, is GAGVSQSPRYKVAKRGQDVALRCDPISGHVSLFWYQQALGQGPEFLTYFQNEAQLDKSGLPSDRFFAERPEGSVSTLKIQRTQQEDSAVYLCASSQDPVPKDTEAFFGQGTRLTVV.

This clonotype was seen many times. The rearrangement joins TRBV7-9 to TRBJ1-2; D is possibly TRBD1 (5 bases). This CDR3 is built from 15 residues. Looked up from germline, CDR1 is SEHNR and CDR2 is FQNEAQ (reference sequence). V dropped 2 bases and J dropped 4 bases, with 14 bases sitting between them. CDR3 nucleotides: TGTGCCAGCAGCTTAACGATGGGACGCATCTATGGCTACACCTTC. It specifies CASSLTMGRIYGYTF.

In its sample, this clonotype was seen many times. The gene calls are TRBV12-3 or TRBV12-4 and TRBJ1-6, with no clear D. The CDR3 extends over 16 amino acids. V shed 4 bases and J shed 0 bases, with 10 bases lying between them. This CDR3 is CASSWAGSSYNSPLHF. The DNA for the CDR3 is TGTGCCAGCAGTTGGGCCGGAAGCTCCTATAATTCACCCCTCCACTTT.

The CDR3 DNA sequence: TGTGCCAGTGCGACTAGCGGGAGAACAGATACGCAGTATTTT. Encoded protein: CASATSGRTDTQYF. V gene TRBV19 combines with J gene TRBJ2-3; 12 bases are a match to TRBD2. The germline CDR1 and CDR2 sequences are LNHDA and SQIVND (reference sequence). The CDR3 totals 14 residues. The J segment lost 3 bases and the V segment lost 8 bases, leaving 3 bases of the junction unmatched.

This clonotype appeared many times. The rearrangement links TRBV20-1 to TRBJ1-1; unclear D gene. The V and J ends lost 1 base and 2 bases respectively, with 5 bases between them. The CDR3 covers 12 residues. Germline V gives CDR1 DFQATT, CDR2 SNEGSKA (reference sequence). CDR3 in amino acids: CSARGQNTEAFF. The DNA for the CDR3 is TGCAGTGCTAGAGGGCAAAACACTGAAGCTTTCTTT.

This clonotype has more than one count but fewer than ten. The V call is TRBV27, the J call TRBJ1-2; no clear D gene. Germline CDR1 is MNHEY and CDR2 is SMNVEV (reference sequence). This CDR3 contains 15 residues. Deletions cut 5 bases from V and 2 bases from J, with 15 bases between. In nucleotides, the CDR3 is TGTGCCAGCAGTCAGACGCGCACACTAAACTATGGCTACACCTTC. Its translation: CASSQTRTLNYGYTF.

This clonotype was seen ten or more times. The DNA of the CDR3 is TGTGCCAGCAGCCAACCGGGACAGGGGGGCCTAGACTATGGCTACACCTTC. Translating gives CASSQPGQGGLDYGYTF. The J gene is TRBJ1-2, the V gene TRBV5-5, with 11 bases lining up with TRBD1. CDR1 SGHKS and CDR2 YYEKEE come from the germline V gene (reference sequence). The CDR3 is 17 residues long. V shed 4 bases, J shed 3 bases, and the junction held 11 bases outside the gene matches.

In this sample, this clonotype turned up many times. The rearrangement uses TRBV11-3 and TRBJ2-1; D perhaps matches TRBD1 (6 bases). This CDR3 is 14 amino acids long. V was pared by 5 bases and J by 2 bases, with 10 bases between. Germline V gene data show CDR1 as SGHNT and CDR2 as YENEEA. Here the CDR3 DNA reads TGTGCCAGCAGCGACCGGACAGCCTACAATGAGCAGTTCTTC. Residues: CASSDRTAYNEQFF. Full variable domain (remainder filled in from reference TRBV11-3 and TRBJ2-1): EAGVVQSPRYKIIEKKQPVAFWCNPISGHNTLYWYLQNLGQGPELLIRYENEEAVDDSQLPKDRFSAERLKGVDSTLKIQPAELGDSAVYLCASSDRTAYNEQFFGPGTRLTVL.

V usage is TRBV4-1 and J usage is TRBJ1-2; D uncertain. CDR3 size: 12 residues. CDR1 MGHRA and CDR2 YSYEKL come from the germline V gene. V was cut by 4 bases and J by 8 bases, with 11 bases left in between. The DNA for the CDR3 is TGCGCCAGCAGCCCCGCCGTTGGGGGCTACACCTTC. Translation: CASSPAVGGYTF.

Only a few counts were recorded for this clonotype. The chain is built from TRBV9 and TRBJ1-1, with TRBD1 identical over 9 bases. This CDR3 is built from 15 residues. V lost 2 bases to trimming and J lost 0 bases; unmatched junction nucleotides: 2. Germline V gene lookup returns CDR1 SGDLS and CDR2 YYNGEE. DNA of the CDR3: TGTGCCAGCAGCGTGGGGACAGGGCTGAACACTGAAGCTTTCTTT. Translated, it gives CASSVGTGLNTEAFF.

In this sample, this clonotype turned up many times. Here the CDR3 reads CSEGGASTDTQYF. CDR3 in DNA: TGCAGCGAAGGAGGGGCGAGCACAGATACGCAGTATTTT. The chain joins TRBV29-1 to TRBJ2-3, with D perhaps TRBD2 (6 bases). The germline V gene has CDR1 SQVTM and CDR2 ANQGSEA. Trimming removed 7 bases from V and 0 bases from J, with 11 bases in between. The CDR3 has 13 residues.

This clonotype was seen a handful of times. The chain couples TRBV24-1 to TRBJ2-2; D unclear. Germline CDR1 KGHDR, CDR2 SFDVKD. Trimming removed 4 bases from V and 4 bases from J, with 9 bases in between. CDR3 size: 14 residues. The CDR3, as DNA: TGTGCCACCAGTGACCAGGCGCTCACCGGGGAGCTGTTTTTT. It codes for CATSDQALTGELFF.

This clonotype was observed many times. The chain combines TRBV7-9 with TRBJ1-1, with 7 bases identical to TRBD1. The CDR3 consists of 16 residues. Germline CDR1 SEHNR, CDR2 FQNEAQ (reference sequence). After removal of 0 bases from V and 4 bases from J, the junction contained 8 bases not matched to a gene. In nucleotides, the CDR3 is TGTGCCAGCAGCTTAGCTTTCCGACAGGGTACCACTGAAGCTTTCTTT. This encodes CASSLAFRQGTTEAFF.

V gene TRBV25-1 combines with J gene TRBJ2-3; TRBD1 aligns across 7 bases. V trimming: 8 bases; J trimming: 1 base; junction bases outside the gene matches: 9. The germline gives CDR1 MGHDK, CDR2 SYGVNS. The CDR3 consists of 15 residues. The CDR3 bases are TGTGCCAGCGGAACACACAGGGGTCGCACAGATACGCAGTATTTT. It encodes CASGTHRGRTDTQYF.

This clonotype was seen many times. The V call is TRBV6-1, the J call TRBJ2-5, with TRBD1 matching 10 bases. Germline CDR1 reads MNHNS; CDR2 reads SASEGT. There are 15 residues in the CDR3. Trimming cost V 7 bases and J 2 bases; bases outside gene matches: 7. CDR3 sequence: CASTLDRGQQETQYF. For the CDR3, the DNA is TGTGCCAGCACCTTAGACAGGGGGCAGCAAGAGACCCAGTACTTC.

This clonotype was counted many times. The V and J genes are TRBV6-2 or TRBV6-3 and TRBJ2-5, with 7 bases that match TRBD2. The V segment lost 8 bases and the J segment 0 bases; nucleotides outside the gene matches: 12. The CDR3 is made up of 16 amino acids. Per germline, CDR1 MNHEY and CDR2 SVGEGT. The CDR3 DNA reads as TGTGCCAGCCGTTTCCGGGCTAGCGGTCACCAAGAGACCCAGTACTTC. This gives the protein CASRFRASGHQETQYF.

In this sample, this clonotype turned up many times. This chain links TRBV3-1 with TRBJ2-1, with D unclear. Per germline, CDR1 LGHDT and CDR2 YNNKEL (reference sequence). Trimming cost V 1 base and J 3 bases, with 16 bases left between them. The CDR3 is 17 residues long. The CDR3 sequence is CASSQGVWGTGYNEQFF. The CDR3 coding sequence is TGTGCCAGCAGCCAAGGGGTTTGGGGAACCGGCTACAATGAGCAGTTCTTC.

This clonotype has more than one count but fewer than ten. The chain carries TRBV18 and TRBJ2-1, with 15 bases matching TRBD2. Germline CDR1 is KGHSH and CDR2 is LQKENI. The junction had 2 bases not matched to a gene; V was cut back by 3 bases and J by 2 bases. The CDR3 loop spans 17 amino acids. CDR3 coding DNA: TGTGCCAGCTCACCTGGGACTAGCGGGAGGCCCTACAATGAGCAGTTCTTC. Protein: CASSPGTSGRPYNEQFF.

V gene TRBV7-9 combines with J gene TRBJ2-1; D unresolved. Trimming left V 5 bases short and J 8 bases short, with 7 bases between. The germline V gene encodes CDR1 SEHNR and CDR2 FQNEAQ (reference sequence). There are 11 residues in the CDR3. The CDR3 sequence is CASSPGYEQFF. The CDR3 DNA follows: TGTGCCAGCAGCCCAGGCTATGAGCAGTTCTTC.

The chain links TRBV12-5 to TRBJ2-7, with D maybe TRBD2 (5 bases). The J call may be faulty, since TRBJ2-1 better matches the DNA end. The V gene's germline CDR1 is LGHNT and CDR2 FRNRAP. The CDR3 extends over 15 amino acids. The CDR3 nucleotides are TGTGCTAGTGGTTTGGAAGGCGGTGGAGACTACGAGCAGTTCTTC. Encoded protein: CASGLEGGGDYEQFF.

This clonotype was seen many times. The gene calls are TRBV19 and TRBJ2-5; 10 nucleotides agree with TRBD2. J gave up 9 bases and V 7 bases, and 2 bases lay outside the gene matches. This CDR3 contains 11 residues. Germline CDR1 and CDR2: LNHDA and SQIVND (reference sequence). This CDR3 reads CASTSGGAQYF. In nucleotides, the CDR3 is TGTGCCAGTACCAGCGGGGGGGCCCAGTACTTC.

This clonotype was counted ten times or more. This rearrangement joins TRBV7-2 to TRBJ2-3; 9 bases fit TRBD1. The CDR3 contains 17 residues. Germline-derived CDR1 and CDR2 are SGHTA and FQGNSA. V trimming: 1 base; J trimming: 1 base; junction bases outside the gene matches: 6. Here the CDR3 DNA reads TGTGCCAGCAGCTTAGTCCACAGGGGGCTCGGCACAGATACGCAGTATTTT. Protein product: CASSLVHRGLGTDTQYF. The variable domain in full, with the rest retrieved from reference TRBV7-2 and TRBJ2-3, is GAGVSQSPSNKVTEKGKDVELRCDPISGHTALYWYRQSLGQGLEFLIYFQGNSAPDKSGLPSDRFSAERTGGSVSTLTIQRTQQEDSAVYLCASSLVHRGLGTDTQYFGPGTRLTVL.

This clonotype has at least ten counts. The chain links TRBV20-1 to TRBJ1-2, with a possible D match to TRBD1 (6 bases). The CDR3 length is 14 residues. Trimming removed 1 base from V and 2 bases from J, with 11 bases in between. Germline V gives CDR1 DFQATT, CDR2 SNEGSKA (reference sequence). The DNA of the CDR3 is TGCAGTGCTAGAGTAACGGGGGCGAACTATGGCTACACCTTC. This encodes CSARVTGANYGYTF.

The gene calls are TRBV7-9 and TRBJ1-4; 7 bases agree with TRBD1. Germline CDR1 SEHNR, CDR2 FQNEAQ (reference sequence). V was clipped by 5 bases and J by 4 bases; unmatched bases: 10. The CDR3 totals 16 residues. The CDR3 DNA reads TGTGCCAGCAGCCCCATCGGGGGGACAGATAATGAAAAACTGTTTTTT. Protein: CASSPIGGTDNEKLFF.